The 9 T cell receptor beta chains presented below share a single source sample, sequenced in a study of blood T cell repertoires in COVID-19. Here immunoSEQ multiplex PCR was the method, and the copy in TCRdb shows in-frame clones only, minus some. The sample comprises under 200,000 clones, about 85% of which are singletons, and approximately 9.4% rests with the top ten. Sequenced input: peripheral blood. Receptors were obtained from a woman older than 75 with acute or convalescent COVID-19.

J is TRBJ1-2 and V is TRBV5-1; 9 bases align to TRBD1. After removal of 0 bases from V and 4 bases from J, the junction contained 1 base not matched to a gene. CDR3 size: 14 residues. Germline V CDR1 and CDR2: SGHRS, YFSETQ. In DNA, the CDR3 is TGCGCCAGCAGCTTGGTGGGACAGGGCTATGGCTACACCTTC. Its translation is CASSLVGQGYGYTF.

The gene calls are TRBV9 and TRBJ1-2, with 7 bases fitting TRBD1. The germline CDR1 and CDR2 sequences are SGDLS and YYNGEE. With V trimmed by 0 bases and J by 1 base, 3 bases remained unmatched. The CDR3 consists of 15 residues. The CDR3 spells CASSVGGQSNYGYTF. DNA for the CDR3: TGTGCCAGCAGCGTAGGGGGACAGAGTAACTATGGCTACACCTTC.

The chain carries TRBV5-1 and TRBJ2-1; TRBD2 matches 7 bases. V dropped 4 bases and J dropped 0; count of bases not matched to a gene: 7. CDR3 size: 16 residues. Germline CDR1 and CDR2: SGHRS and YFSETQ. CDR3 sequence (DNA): TGCGCCAGCAGCCCGGGACTATTGAACTCCTACAATGAGCAGTTCTTC. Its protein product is CASSPGLLNSYNEQFF. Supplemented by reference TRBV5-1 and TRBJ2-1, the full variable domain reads KAGVTQTPRYLIKTRGQQVTLSCSPISGHRSVSWYQQTPGQGLQFLFEYFSETQRNKGNFPGRFSGRQFSNSRSEMNVSTLELGDSALYLCASSPGLLNSYNEQFFGPGTRLTVL.

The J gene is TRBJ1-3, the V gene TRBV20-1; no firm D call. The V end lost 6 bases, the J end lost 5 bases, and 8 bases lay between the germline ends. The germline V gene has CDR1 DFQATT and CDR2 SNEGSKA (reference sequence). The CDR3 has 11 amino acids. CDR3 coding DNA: TGCAGTGCAGCCGTCAGAAACACCATATATTTT. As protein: CSAAVRNTIYF.

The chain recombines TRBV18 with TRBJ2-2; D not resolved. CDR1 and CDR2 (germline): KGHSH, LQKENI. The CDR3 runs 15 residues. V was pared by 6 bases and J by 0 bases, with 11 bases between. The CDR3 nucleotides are TGTGCCAGCTCGCCTGCGCCTTCGAACACCGGGGAGCTGTTTTTT. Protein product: CASSPAPSNTGELFF.

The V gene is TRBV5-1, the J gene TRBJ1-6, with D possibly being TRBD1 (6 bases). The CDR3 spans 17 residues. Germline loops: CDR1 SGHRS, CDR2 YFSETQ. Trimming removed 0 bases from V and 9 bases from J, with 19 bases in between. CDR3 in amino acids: CASSLEPTGGSASPLHF. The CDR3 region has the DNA TGCGCCAGCAGCTTGGAGCCCACGGGGGGCTCGGCTTCACCCCTCCACTTT.

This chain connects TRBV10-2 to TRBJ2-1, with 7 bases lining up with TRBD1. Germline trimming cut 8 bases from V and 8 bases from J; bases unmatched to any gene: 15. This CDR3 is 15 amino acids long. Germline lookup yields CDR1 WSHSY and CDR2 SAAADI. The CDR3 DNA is TGCGCCAGCGCGAGGGGAGACAGGGAGATCCATGAGCAGTTCTTC. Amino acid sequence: CASARGDREIHEQFF.

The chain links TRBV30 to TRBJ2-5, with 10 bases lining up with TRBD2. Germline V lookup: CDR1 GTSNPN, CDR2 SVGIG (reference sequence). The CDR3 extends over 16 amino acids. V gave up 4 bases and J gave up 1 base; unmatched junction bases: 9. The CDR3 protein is CAWIKRGGPVQETQYF. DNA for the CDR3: TGTGCCTGGATCAAGCGGGGGGGGCCGGTCCAAGAGACCCAGTACTTC.

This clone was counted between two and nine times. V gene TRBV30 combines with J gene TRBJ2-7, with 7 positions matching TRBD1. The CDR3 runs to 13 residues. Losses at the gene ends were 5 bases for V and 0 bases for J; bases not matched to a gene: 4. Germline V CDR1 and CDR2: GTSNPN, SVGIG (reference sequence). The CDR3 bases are TGTGCCTGGGGGACAGAGACCTCCTACGAGCAGTACTTC. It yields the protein CAWGTETSYEQYF. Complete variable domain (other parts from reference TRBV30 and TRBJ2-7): SQTIHQWPATLVQPVGSPLSLECTVEGTSNPNLYWYRQAAGRGLQLLFYSVGIGQISSEVPQNLSASRPQDRQFILSSKKLLLSDSGFYLCAWGTETSYEQYFGPGTRLTVT.